This T cell receptor (beta chain) was found in a study of T-cell reconstitution after alpha-beta-depleted transplantation in children. It was with unique molecular identifiers that the TCRbeta library was prepared. TCRdb re-called the PCR reads through MiXCR, storing one row per CDR3 protein. In the table there are around 580,000 distinct CDR3 sequences, roughly a quarter of which are singletons. Study-wide results and caveats: Alpha-beta T cells about two months after transplant reportedly derived from several hundred expanded graft clones.

This CDR3 is 16 amino acids long. Trimming removed 0 bases from V and 2 bases from J, with 14 bases in between. Germline CDR1 and CDR2: DFQATT and SNEGSKA (reference sequence). Only a few counts were recorded for this clonotype. Its specificity is unknown. V gene TRBV20-1 combines with J gene TRBJ2-1; D may correspond to TRBD1 or TRBD2 (6 bases each). This material consisted of PBMCs, taken before TCRalphabeta/CD19-depleted stem cell transplant. The source of this sequence is a boy in the first two years of life with Wiskott-Aldrich syndrome, due to receive a stem cell transplant. The CDR3 reads CSARDVARGAYNEQFF. CDR3 bases: TGCAGTGCTAGAGATGTCGCTAGGGGGGCCTACAATGAGCAGTTCTTC.